Below are 19 T cell receptor beta chains sequenced from a single sample in a study of T cell repertoires in cytomegalovirus infection. The antigens these receptors bind are not known. TCRdb ran MiXCR on the reads and lists one entry per CDR3 protein. The sample lists tens of thousands of distinct CDR3 sequences, around a fifth occurring once. Material: CD8+ T cells from cultured PBMCs, obtained from culture after CMV antigen stimulation. These receptors all stem from a human donor in good health (CMV status not recorded). Some clones in this sample may be carry-over from other donors' samples.

The chain employs TRBV28 and TRBJ1-2; D perhaps matches TRBD1 (6 bases). The CDR3 covers 15 residues. Germline-derived CDR1 and CDR2 are MDHEN and SYDVKM. V dropped 3 bases and J dropped 0 bases, with 11 bases sitting between them. CDR3: CASSLMTGANYGYTF. Written as DNA, the CDR3 is TGTGCCAGCAGTTTGATGACAGGAGCTAACTATGGCTACACCTTC.

This clonotype was detected a few times. J is TRBJ2-6 and V is TRBV11-2; D remains ambiguous. The CDR3 consists of 14 residues. Deletions cut 4 bases from V and 1 base from J, with 5 bases between. CDR1 is SGHAT and CDR2 is FQNNGV in the germline V gene. The CDR3 DNA reads TGTGCCAGCAGCTCCGAGTCTGGGGCCAACGTCCTGACTTTC. Translation: CASSSESGANVLTF. The complete variable domain, with remaining parts taken from reference TRBV11-2 and TRBJ2-6, reads EAGVAQSPRYKIIEKRQSVAFWCNPISGHATLYWYQQILGQGPKLLIQFQNNGVVDDSQLPKDRFSAERLKGVDSTLKIQPAKLEDSAVYLCASSSESGANVLTFGAGSRLTVL.

A note on this clonotype: One end of the junction fails to match germline, which may point to a read error. The chain links TRBV6-2 or TRBV6-3 to TRBJ2-1, with a tentative D call TRBD1 (6 bases). The germline CDR1 and CDR2 sequences are MNHEY and SVGEGT. CDR3 length: 14 residues. CDR3 in amino acids: CASSSGGGYNEEFF. The DNA of the CDR3 is TGTGCCAGCAGTTCTGGGGGCGGCTACAATGAGGAGTTCTTC.

The count of this clonotype is one. The J gene is TRBJ1-1, the V gene TRBV6-2 or TRBV6-3; no definite D call. The CDR3 runs 14 residues. V lost 0 bases, J lost 6 bases, and 11 bases lay in between. CDR1 and CDR2 (germline): MNHEY, SVGEGT. The CDR3 DNA reads as TGTGCCAGCAGTTACTCACCGTTGGTCCCTGAAGCTTTCTTT. Its protein product is CASSYSPLVPEAFF.

This clonotype was counted only a few times. The chain couples TRBV12-3 or TRBV12-4 to TRBJ2-5; D remains ambiguous. The CDR3 covers 16 residues. Trimming took off 4 bases at V and 4 bases at J, with 19 bases between the two ends. For the CDR3, the DNA is TGTGCCAGCAGTTCCAGCCGGTTGGGGTTATCAGAGACCCAGTACTTC. Amino acid sequence: CASSSSRLGLSETQYF.

As concerns this clonotype: The junction shows a germline mismatch at one end, possibly a read error. The chain uses TRBV24-1 and TRBJ2-7; 7 bases line up with TRBD1. The CDR3 length is 14 residues. Germline-derived CDR1 and CDR2 are KGHDR and SFDVKD. CDR3 residues: CASSSRTGRYEQYF. CDR3 nucleotide sequence: TGTGCCTCCAGCAGCCGGACAGGACGTTACGAGCAGTACTTC.

This clonotype was observed a few times. As DNA, the CDR3 is TGTGCCAGCAGCCCTGGTTGGGGGGAAGTCCACGAGCAGTACTTC. This encodes CASSPGWGEVHEQYF. This chain connects TRBV7-2 to TRBJ2-7, with D possibly matching TRBD2 (6 bases). The CDR3 sequence is 15 residues long. Germline V gene sequence: CDR1 SGHTA, CDR2 FQGNSA. With 5 bases removed from V and 5 bases from J, the gap between germline ends came to 19 bases. Together with reference TRBV7-2 and TRBJ2-7, the CDR3 gives the full variable domain: GAGVSQSPSNKVTEKGKDVELRCDPISGHTALYWYRQSLGQGLEFLIYFQGNSAPDKSGLPSDRFSAERTGGSVSTLTIQRTQQEDSAVYLCASSPGWGEVHEQYFGPGTRLTVT.

This clonotype was seen many times. This CDR3 is CASSLADRAPYNEQFF. CDR3 coding DNA: TGTGCCAGCAGCTTAGCTGACAGGGCTCCATACAATGAGCAGTTCTTC. The rearrangement links TRBV7-2 to TRBJ2-1; 7 bases align to TRBD1. V gave up 0 bases and J gave up 4 bases; unmatched junction bases: 6. This CDR3 region has 16 residues. Germline CDR1 reads SGHTA; CDR2 reads FQGNSA.

The CDR3 here is CASSPHKGTTPYNYGYTF. The DNA for the CDR3 is TGTGCCAGCAGCCCCCACAAAGGGACCACCCCATACAACTATGGCTACACCTTC. V gene TRBV7-2 combines with J gene TRBJ1-2; possible D gene TRBD1, 5 bases. V gave up 5 bases and J gave up 2 bases, with 24 bases separating them. CDR3 length equals 18 residues. Germline V gene sequence: CDR1 SGHTA, CDR2 FQGNSA.

This clonotype was seen only a few times. V and J are TRBV7-2 and TRBJ1-5; TRBD1 might be the D (5 bases). Trimming shortened V by 4 bases and J by 15 bases, and 16 bases separated the two germline ends. Germline values: CDR1 SGHTA, CDR2 FQGNSA. CDR3 length equals 12 residues. The CDR3 is CASSWDPLSLHF. CDR3 bases: TGTGCCAGCAGCTGGGACCCCTTAAGTTTGCATTTT.

Only a few counts were recorded for this clonotype. The rearrangement uses TRBV12-3 or TRBV12-4 and TRBJ1-2; D gene unclear. CDR3 size: 13 residues. V was trimmed by 5 bases and J by 4 bases, leaving 11 bases between them. The CDR3 DNA follows: TGTGCCAGCAGTCACCCAGCAGTCTATGGCTACACCTTC. Protein product: CASSHPAVYGYTF.

The rearrangement joins TRBV7-6 to TRBJ2-7; TRBD2 agrees at 9 bases. This CDR3 is 14 amino acids long. Per germline, CDR1 SGHVS and CDR2 FNYEAQ. The ends lost 6 bases at V and 6 bases at J; junction bases unmatched: 9. As DNA, the CDR3 is TGTGCCAGCAGTCCGGGACTAGCAGCGGTCGAGCAGTACTTC. Its protein is CASSPGLAAVEQYF.

This clonotype was counted between two and nine times. The V call is TRBV4-1, the J call TRBJ2-2, with 12 bases matching TRBD2. The germline CDR1 and CDR2 sequences are MGHRA and YSYEKL. V dropped 5 bases and J dropped 4; count of bases not matched to a gene: 14. This CDR3 contains 19 residues. CDR3 residues: CASSSLAGGNVIGTGELFF. CDR3 in DNA: TGCGCCAGCAGCTCACTAGCGGGGGGCAACGTAATAGGCACCGGGGAGCTGTTTTTT.

This clonotype was seen only a few times. This chain uses TRBV6-5 with TRBJ2-3, with unresolved D. The CDR3 length is 11 residues. Trimming stripped 4 bases from V and 6 bases from J, with 5 bases between. CDR1 MNHEY and CDR2 SVGAGI come from the germline V gene. The DNA of the CDR3 is TGTGCCAGCAGTTCATGGGATACGCAGTATTTT. Its translation is CASSSWDTQYF.

J is TRBJ2-1 and V is TRBV7-2; tentatively, D is TRBD2 (6 bases). The V gene's germline CDR1 is SGHTA and CDR2 FQGNSA. With 1 base removed from V and 5 bases from J, the gap between germline ends came to 12 bases. The CDR3 is 15 residues long. The CDR3 reads CASSLGLARNNEQFF. CDR3 DNA: TGTGCCAGCAGCTTAGGCCTAGCGAGGAACAATGAGCAGTTCTTC. The whole variable domain, filled in from reference TRBV7-2 and TRBJ2-1, reads GAGVSQSPSNKVTEKGKDVELRCDPISGHTALYWYRQSLGQGLEFLIYFQGNSAPDKSGLPSDRFSAERTGGSVSTLTIQRTQQEDSAVYLCASSLGLARNNEQFFGPGTRLTVL.

This clonotype has a handful of counts. The chain links TRBV10-3 to TRBJ1-2; D possibly corresponds to TRBD1 (5 bases). The germline V gene encodes CDR1 ENHRY and CDR2 SYGVKD. V shed 0 bases and J shed 0 bases, with 11 bases lying between them. The CDR3 sequence is 16 residues long. The CDR3 region has the DNA TGTGCCATCAGTGAGTCTGGAGGGACGGCTAACTATGGCTACACCTTC. Its protein is CAISESGGTANYGYTF.

As for this clonotype: At one boundary the junction diverges from the germline segment, which might be a read error. V and J are TRBV27 and TRBJ1-4; a possible D gene is TRBD1 (5 bases). CDR3 length: 15 residues. The germline V gene encodes CDR1 MNHEY and CDR2 SMNVEV (reference sequence). The CDR3 nucleotides are TGTGCCAGCAGTCTATCCAGGGTGGGGACTGAAAAACTGTTTTTT. Protein: CASSLSRVGTEKLFF.

V gene TRBV7-8 combines with J gene TRBJ2-1; no clear D gene. Trimming took 5 bases from V and 0 from J, leaving 11 bases between them. This CDR3 spans 15 amino acids. Germline CDR1 SGHVS, CDR2 FQNEAQ. The CDR3 reads CASSPRVSSYNEQFF. The CDR3 nucleotides read TGTGCCAGCAGCCCCCGGGTAAGCTCCTACAATGAGCAGTTCTTC. Filled out from reference TRBV7-8 and TRBJ2-1, the complete variable domain reads GAGVSQSPRYKVAKRGQDVALRCDPISGHVSLFWYQQALGQGPEFLTYFQNEAQLDKSGLPSDRFFAERPEGSVSTLKIQRTQQEDSAVYLCASSPRVSSYNEQFFGPGTRLTVL.

This clonotype was observed a handful of times. The rearrangement links TRBV30 to TRBJ2-1; D assignment may be TRBD1 or TRBD2 (5 bases each). Trimming cost V 4 bases and J 2 bases, with 12 bases left between them. Germline values: CDR1 GTSNPN, CDR2 SVGIG (reference sequence). This CDR3 has 14 amino acids. Here the CDR3 reads CAWKGTSTYNEQFF. CDR3 sequence (DNA): TGTGCCTGGAAGGGGACGTCGACCTACAATGAGCAGTTCTTC.